These 14 T cell receptor beta chains came from one sample sequenced in a study of blood T cell repertoires in COVID-19. Libraries were prepared by immunoSEQ multiplex PCR; TCRdb keeps only in-frame clonotypes and omits some of them. The data contain some 500,000 clones, 70% to 90% of them seen just once; the ten biggest clones take up roughly 1.9%. Input material: PBMCs or T cells enriched from blood (not recorded which). The receptor source for this set is a woman in her 40s who had recovered from COVID-19.

The genes are TRBV3-1 (or the pseudogene TRBV3-2) and TRBJ2-1; TRBD2 agrees at 11 bases. The CDR3 sequence is 12 residues long. Germline CDR1 reads LGHDT; CDR2 reads YNNKEL (reference sequence). J gave up 7 bases and V 9 bases, and 2 bases lay outside the gene matches. The CDR3 DNA sequence: TGTGCCAGTAGACTAGCGGGAAATGAGCAGTTCTTC. Translation: CASRLAGNEQFF.

In this sample, this clone turned up a few times. V gene TRBV6-5 combines with J gene TRBJ2-1; D gene unclear. V was trimmed by 5 bases and J by 5 bases, leaving 10 bases between them. The V gene's germline CDR1 is MNHEY and CDR2 SVGAGI. This CDR3 contains 13 residues. The CDR3 DNA sequence: TGTGCCAGCAGTACAGAACAGAACAATGAGCAGTTCTTC. Protein sequence: CASSTEQNNEQFF.

This clone was recorded only once. This chain uses TRBV14 with TRBJ1-4, with D unresolved. Germline V gene sequence: CDR1 SGHDN, CDR2 FVKESK. This CDR3 spans 15 amino acids. Between the trimmed V and J ends, which lost 4 bases and 3 bases, there was a span of 12 bases. The CDR3, as DNA: TGTGCCAGCAGCCCCAGGCATAAACCTAATGAAAAACTGTTTTTT. It codes for CASSPRHKPNEKLFF.

The chain joins TRBV30 to TRBJ1-3, with TRBD1 matching 7 bases. Germline V gene lookup returns CDR1 GTSNPN and CDR2 SVGIG (reference sequence). CDR3 length equals 20 residues. The V segment lost 2 bases and the J segment 3 bases; nucleotides outside the gene matches: 22. For the CDR3, the DNA is TGTGCCTGGAGTCTACCTTATATCGTAACAGGGGAAGGAGGTGGAAACACCATATATTTT. Translating gives CAWSLPYIVTGEGGGNTIYF.

This chain joins TRBV10-3 and TRBJ2-7, with 11 bases matching TRBD2. The germline V gene encodes CDR1 ENHRY and CDR2 SYGVKD. The trim removed 6 bases at V and 3 bases at J, leaving 4 bases unmatched. This CDR3 is built from 14 residues. CDR3 sequence (DNA): TGTGCCATCAGCTCCGGGACTAGCGGCTACGAGCAGTACTTC. Encoded protein: CAISSGTSGYEQYF.

The rearrangement joins TRBV19 to TRBJ2-1; perhaps TRBD2 as D (6 bases). Germline lookup yields CDR1 LNHDA and CDR2 SQIVND (reference sequence). The CDR3 contains 16 residues. V was clipped by 6 bases and J by 10 bases, with 25 bases between them. CDR3 loop: CASSTPNLRPGGEQFF. The CDR3 DNA follows: TGTGCCAGTAGCACCCCAAATCTTCGACCTGGGGGGGAGCAGTTCTTC.

J is TRBJ1-6 and V is TRBV5-1; D is possibly TRBD1 (6 bases). The CDR3 has 16 residues. With 1 base removed from V and 8 bases from J, the gap between germline ends came to 16 bases. Germline CDR1 reads SGHRS; CDR2 reads YFSETQ. CDR3 loop: CASSLQGGGEDSPLHF. The CDR3 DNA follows: TGCGCCAGCAGCTTGCAAGGGGGGGGCGAAGATTCACCCCTCCACTTT.

This clone has just a few counts. The rearrangement uses TRBV18 and TRBJ2-1, with 7 bases that match TRBD2. V dropped 8 bases and J dropped 6; count of bases not matched to a gene: 16. The CDR3 loop spans 16 amino acids. CDR1 and CDR2 from the germline V gene are KGHSH and LQKENI. The CDR3 spells CASTFGTGRVFNEQFF. The CDR3 region has the DNA TGTGCCAGCACCTTTGGGACGGGGAGGGTTTTCAATGAGCAGTTCTTC.

This clone was counted a single time. The chain uses TRBV12-3 or TRBV12-4 and TRBJ2-7; maybe TRBD2 (5 bases). Deletions cut 1 base from V and 7 bases from J, with 11 bases between. There are 13 residues in the CDR3. The DNA for the CDR3 is TGTGCCAGCAGTTTAGGGCAGTCGGGAGAGCAGTACTTC. Its protein product is CASSLGQSGEQYF.

The genes are TRBV10-2 and TRBJ2-1; TRBD2 matches 11 bases. The V gene's germline CDR1 is WSHSY and CDR2 SAAADI. Trimming cost V 0 bases and J 5 bases; bases outside gene matches: 3. The CDR3 sequence is 16 residues long. CDR3 bases: TGCGCCAGCAGTGAGTCCCAACTAGCGGGAGACAATGAGCAGTTCTTC. Amino acid sequence: CASSESQLAGDNEQFF.

The rearrangement joins TRBV4-3 to TRBJ2-7; 8 bases match TRBD2. Germline trimming cut 3 bases from V and 2 bases from J; bases unmatched to any gene: 6. The CDR3 runs to 15 residues. Germline values: CDR1 LGHNA, CDR2 YSLEER. CDR3 loop: CASSQQAGAAYEQYF. CDR3 nucleotides: TGCGCCAGCAGCCAGCAAGCGGGAGCCGCCTACGAGCAGTACTTC.

The chain has TRBV19 and TRBJ2-1; a possible D gene is TRBD2 (5 bases). This CDR3 region has 16 residues. V lost 7 bases to trimming and J lost 4 bases, with 20 bases between them. Germline loops: CDR1 LNHDA, CDR2 SQIVND (reference sequence). This CDR3 reads CASTTSRRPGYNEQFF. The CDR3 nucleotides are TGTGCCAGTACCACTTCACGACGACCGGGGTACAATGAGCAGTTCTTC.

This chain joins TRBV25-1 and TRBJ2-1; 8 bases fit TRBD1. The J segment lost 5 bases and the V segment lost 1 base, leaving 7 bases of the junction unmatched. Per germline, CDR1 MGHDK and CDR2 SYGVNS. The CDR3 loop spans 16 amino acids. CDR3 coding DNA: TGTGCCAGCAGTGAATCGAGGACAGGGTTTCACAATGAGCAGTTCTTC. It is translated as CASSESRTGFHNEQFF. Together with reference TRBV25-1 and TRBJ2-1, the CDR3 gives the full variable domain: EADIYQTPRYLVIGTGKKITLECSQTMGHDKMYWYQQDPGMELHLIHYSYGVNSTEKGDLSSESTVSRIRTEHFPLTLESARPSHTSQYLCASSESRTGFHNEQFFGPGTRLTVL.

The genes are TRBV7-2 and TRBJ1-2, with TRBD1 matching over 7 bases. Unmatched junction bases numbered 10, after V lost 5 bases and J lost 4 bases. This CDR3 has 15 residues. Germline CDR1 is SGHTA and CDR2 is FQGNSA. CDR3 sequence reads: CASSLDGTAIYGYTF. CDR3 sequence (DNA): TGTGCCAGCAGCCTCGACGGGACAGCAATCTATGGCTACACCTTC.